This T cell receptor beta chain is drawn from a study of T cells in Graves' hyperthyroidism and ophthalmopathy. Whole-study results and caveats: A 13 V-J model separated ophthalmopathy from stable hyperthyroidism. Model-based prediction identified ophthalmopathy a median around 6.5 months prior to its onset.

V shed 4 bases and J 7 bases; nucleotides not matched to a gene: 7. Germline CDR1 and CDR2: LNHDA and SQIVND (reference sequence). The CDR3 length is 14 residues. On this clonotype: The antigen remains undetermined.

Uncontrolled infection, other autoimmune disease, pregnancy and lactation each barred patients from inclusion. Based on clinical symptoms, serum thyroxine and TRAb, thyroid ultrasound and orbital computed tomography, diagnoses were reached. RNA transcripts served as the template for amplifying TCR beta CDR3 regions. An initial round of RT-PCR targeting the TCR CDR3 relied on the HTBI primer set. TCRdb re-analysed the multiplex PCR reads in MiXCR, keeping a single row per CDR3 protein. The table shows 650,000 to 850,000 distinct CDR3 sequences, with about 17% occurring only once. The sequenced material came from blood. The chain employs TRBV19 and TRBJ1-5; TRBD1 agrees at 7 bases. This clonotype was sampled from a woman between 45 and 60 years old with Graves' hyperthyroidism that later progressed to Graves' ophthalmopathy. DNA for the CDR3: TGTGCCAGTAGTAGCCCCGACAGGGACCAGCCCCAGCATTTT. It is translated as CASSSPDRDQPQHF.